This TCR beta chain was recovered during a study of blood T cells in healthy people across ages. This clonotype has just a few counts. What it recognizes is unknown. Study-wide results and caveats: Conclusively comparing naive with antigen-experienced cells was impossible with unsorted PBMCs. The study lacked donor CMV status, which possibly confounded expanded clonotype changes. Per million T cells, TCR beta diversity dropped roughly linearly as age increased. One million T cells yielded diversity estimates that were considered underestimates.

A sample-barcoded 5' primer and a J-beta primer mix were used in a second PCR of roughly 6 to 12 cycles. A single record per CDR3 protein comes from TCRdb applying MiXCR to the 5' RACE reads. The sample has hundreds of thousands of distinct CDR3 sequences, less than 60% seen once. Trimming removed 3 bases from V and 3 bases from J, with 11 bases in between. The CDR3 spans 13 residues. The germline V gene encodes CDR1 DFQATT and CDR2 SNEGSKA (reference sequence). This TCR was recovered from a man at least 80 years old in good health. The rearrangement joins TRBV20-1 to TRBJ1-2, with D tentatively TRBD1 (6 bases). The source material was blood. CDR3 bases: TGCAGTGCTAGCACCCGGACAGACTATGGCTACACCTTC. Protein sequence: CSASTRTDYGYTF.